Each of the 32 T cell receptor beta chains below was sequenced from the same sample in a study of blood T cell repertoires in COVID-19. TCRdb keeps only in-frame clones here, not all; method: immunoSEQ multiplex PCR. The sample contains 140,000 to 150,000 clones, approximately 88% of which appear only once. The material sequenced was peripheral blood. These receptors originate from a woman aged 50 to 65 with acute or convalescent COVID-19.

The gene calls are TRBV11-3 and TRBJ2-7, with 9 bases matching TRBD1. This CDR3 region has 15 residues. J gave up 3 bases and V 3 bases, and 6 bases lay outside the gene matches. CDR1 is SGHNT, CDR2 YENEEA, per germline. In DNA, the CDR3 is TGTGCCAGCAGCTTGAGACAGGGGGACGGCTACGAGCAGTACTTC. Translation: CASSLRQGDGYEQYF.

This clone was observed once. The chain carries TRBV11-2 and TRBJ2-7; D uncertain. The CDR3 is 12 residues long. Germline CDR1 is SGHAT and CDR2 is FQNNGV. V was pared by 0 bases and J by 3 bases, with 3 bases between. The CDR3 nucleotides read TGTGCCAGCAGCTTAGATTACTACGAGCAGTACTTC. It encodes CASSLDYYEQYF.

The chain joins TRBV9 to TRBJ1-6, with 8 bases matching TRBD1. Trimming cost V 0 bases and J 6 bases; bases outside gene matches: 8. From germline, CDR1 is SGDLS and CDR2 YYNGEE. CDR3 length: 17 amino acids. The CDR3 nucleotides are TGTGCCAGCAGCGTAGCCGGGACAGGAGGAGGTAATTCACCCCTCCACTTT. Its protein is CASSVAGTGGGNSPLHF.

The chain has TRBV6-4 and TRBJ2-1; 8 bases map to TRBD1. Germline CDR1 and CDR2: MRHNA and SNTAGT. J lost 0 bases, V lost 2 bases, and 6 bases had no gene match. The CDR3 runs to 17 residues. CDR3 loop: CASSDRQGRNSYNEQFF. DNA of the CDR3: TGTGCCAGCAGTGACCGACAGGGGCGAAACTCCTACAATGAGCAGTTCTTC.

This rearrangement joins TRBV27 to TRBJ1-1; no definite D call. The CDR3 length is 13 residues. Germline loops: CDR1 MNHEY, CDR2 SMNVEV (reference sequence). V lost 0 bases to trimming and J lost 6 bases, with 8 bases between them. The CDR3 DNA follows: TGTGCCAGCAGTTTATCTCTCGCGGCTGAAGCTTTCTTT. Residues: CASSLSLAAEAFF.

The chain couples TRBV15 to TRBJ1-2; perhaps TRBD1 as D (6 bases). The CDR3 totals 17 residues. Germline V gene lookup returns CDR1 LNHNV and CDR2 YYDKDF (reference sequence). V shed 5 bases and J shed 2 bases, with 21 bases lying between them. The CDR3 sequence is CATSRTSRQDTNYGYTF. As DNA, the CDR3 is TGTGCCACCAGCCGGACGTCGCGACAGGACACCAACTATGGCTACACCTTC.

CDR3 nucleotides: TGTGCCAGCAGCGTAGGCGGGGGGTATACCTACAATGAGCAGTTCTTC. It specifies CASSVGGGYTYNEQFF. The J gene is TRBJ2-1, the V gene TRBV9, with 8 bases lining up with TRBD2. The CDR3 is 16 amino acids. The J segment lost 2 bases and the V segment lost 0 bases, leaving 4 bases of the junction unmatched. CDR1 and CDR2 (germline): SGDLS, YYNGEE.

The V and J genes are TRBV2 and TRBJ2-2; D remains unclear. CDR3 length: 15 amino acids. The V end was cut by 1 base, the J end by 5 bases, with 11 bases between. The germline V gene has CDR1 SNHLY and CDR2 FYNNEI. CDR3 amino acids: CASSEVRSITGELFF. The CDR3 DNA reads TGTGCCAGCAGTGAAGTAAGGAGTATTACCGGGGAGCTGTTTTTT.

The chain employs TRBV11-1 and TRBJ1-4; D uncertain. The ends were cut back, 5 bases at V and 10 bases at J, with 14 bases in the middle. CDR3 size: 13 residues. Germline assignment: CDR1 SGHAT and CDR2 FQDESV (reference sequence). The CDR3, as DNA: TGTGCCAGCAGCCCCTCGTCCGCCGGAAAACTGTTTTTT. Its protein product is CASSPSSAGKLFF.

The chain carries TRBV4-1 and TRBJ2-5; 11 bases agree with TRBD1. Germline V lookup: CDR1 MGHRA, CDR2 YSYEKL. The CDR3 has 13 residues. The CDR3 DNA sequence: TGCGCTATCCGGGACAGGGGGCAAGAGACCCAGTACTTC. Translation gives CAIRDRGQETQYF.

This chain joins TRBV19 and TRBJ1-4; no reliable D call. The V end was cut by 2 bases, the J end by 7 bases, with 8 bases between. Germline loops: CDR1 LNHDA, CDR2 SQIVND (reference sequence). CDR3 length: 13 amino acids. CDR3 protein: CASSISLIEKLFF. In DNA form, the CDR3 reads TGTGCCAGTAGTATATCCCTTATTGAAAAACTGTTTTTT.

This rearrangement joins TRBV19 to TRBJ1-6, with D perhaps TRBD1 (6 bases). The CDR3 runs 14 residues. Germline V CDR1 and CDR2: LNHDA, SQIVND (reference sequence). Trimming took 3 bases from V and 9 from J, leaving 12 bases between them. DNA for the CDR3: TGTGCCAGTAGTATGCAGGAAGGGGGTTCACCCCTCCACTTT. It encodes CASSMQEGGSPLHF.

The CDR3 region has the DNA TGTGCCAGCAGCTTAGGAGGGCTTCTGCCTGAAGCTTTCTTT. It is translated as CASSLGGLLPEAFF. The chain links TRBV7-9 to TRBJ1-1; D unresolved. The germline gives CDR1 SEHNR, CDR2 FQNEAQ (reference sequence). V lost 1 base and J 6 bases, leaving 12 bases between the germline ends. The CDR3 has 14 amino acids. Full variable domain (remainder filled in from reference TRBV7-9 and TRBJ1-1): DTGVSQNPRHKITKRGQNVTFRCDPISEHNRLYWYRQTLGQGPEFLTYFQNEAQLEKSRLLSDRFSAERPKGSFSTLEIQRTEQGDSAMYLCASSLGGLLPEAFFGQGTRLTVV.

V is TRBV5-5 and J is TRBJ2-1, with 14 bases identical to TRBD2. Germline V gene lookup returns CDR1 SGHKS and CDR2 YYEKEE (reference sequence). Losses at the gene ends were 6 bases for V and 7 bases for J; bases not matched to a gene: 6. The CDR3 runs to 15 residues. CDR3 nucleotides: TGTGCCAGCATCGAGGGACTAGCGGGAGTAAATGAGCAGTTCTTC. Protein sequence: CASIEGLAGVNEQFF.

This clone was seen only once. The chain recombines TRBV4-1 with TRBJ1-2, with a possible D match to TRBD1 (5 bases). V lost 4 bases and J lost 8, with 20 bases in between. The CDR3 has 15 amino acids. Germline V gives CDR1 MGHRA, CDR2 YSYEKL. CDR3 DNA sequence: TGCGCCAGCAGCCTCACGACATGGGCGGGGGAGGGCTACACCTTC. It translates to CASSLTTWAGEGYTF.

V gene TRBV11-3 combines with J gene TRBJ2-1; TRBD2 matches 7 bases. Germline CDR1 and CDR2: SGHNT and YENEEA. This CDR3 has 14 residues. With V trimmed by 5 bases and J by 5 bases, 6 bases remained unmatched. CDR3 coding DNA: TGTGCCAGCAGCCCGGGGGGTTTCAACAATGAGCAGTTCTTC. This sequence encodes CASSPGGFNNEQFF.

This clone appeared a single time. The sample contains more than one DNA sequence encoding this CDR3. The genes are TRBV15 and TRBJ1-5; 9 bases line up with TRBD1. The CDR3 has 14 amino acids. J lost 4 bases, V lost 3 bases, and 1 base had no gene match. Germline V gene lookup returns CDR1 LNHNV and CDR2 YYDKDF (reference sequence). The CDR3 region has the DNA TGTGCCACCAGCAGCGGACAGGGGAATCAGCCCCAGCATTTT. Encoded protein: CATSSGQGNQPQHF.

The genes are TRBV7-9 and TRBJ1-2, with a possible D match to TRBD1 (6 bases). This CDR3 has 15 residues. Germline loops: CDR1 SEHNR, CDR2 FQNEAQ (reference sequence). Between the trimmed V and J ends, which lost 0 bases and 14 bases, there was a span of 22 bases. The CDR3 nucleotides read TGTGCCAGCAGCTTAGCGGGGTCGATACCGGGACACCATACCTTC. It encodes CASSLAGSIPGHHTF.

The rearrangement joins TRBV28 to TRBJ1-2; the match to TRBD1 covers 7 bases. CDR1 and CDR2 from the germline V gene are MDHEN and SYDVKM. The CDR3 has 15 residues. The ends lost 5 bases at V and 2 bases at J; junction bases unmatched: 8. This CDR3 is CASSLPGTENYGYTF. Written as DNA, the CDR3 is TGTGCCAGCAGTCTACCCGGGACAGAAAACTATGGCTACACCTTC.

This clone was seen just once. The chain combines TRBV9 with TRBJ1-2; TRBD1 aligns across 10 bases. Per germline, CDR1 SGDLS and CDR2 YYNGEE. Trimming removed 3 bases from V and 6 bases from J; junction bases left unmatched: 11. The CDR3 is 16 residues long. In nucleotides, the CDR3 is TGTGCCAGCAGCGCAAATCACCGGGACAGGGGAGATGGCTACACCTTC. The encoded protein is CASSANHRDRGDGYTF.

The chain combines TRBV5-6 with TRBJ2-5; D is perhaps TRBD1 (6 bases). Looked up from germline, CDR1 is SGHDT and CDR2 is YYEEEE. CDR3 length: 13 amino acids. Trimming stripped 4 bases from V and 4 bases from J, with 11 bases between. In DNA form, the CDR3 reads TGTGCCAGCAGCCCAGGGGACCGAGAGACCCAGTACTTC. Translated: CASSPGDRETQYF. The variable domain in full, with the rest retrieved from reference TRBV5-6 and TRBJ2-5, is DAGVTQSPTHLIKTRGQQVTLRCSPKSGHDTVSWYQQALGQGPQFIFQYYEEEERQRGNFPDRFSGHQFPNYSSELNVNALLLGDSALYLCASSPGDRETQYFGPGTRLLVL.

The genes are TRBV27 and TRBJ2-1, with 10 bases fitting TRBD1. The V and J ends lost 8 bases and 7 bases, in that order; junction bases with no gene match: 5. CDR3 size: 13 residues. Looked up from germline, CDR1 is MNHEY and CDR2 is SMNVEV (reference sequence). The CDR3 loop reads CASGGQGSNEQFF. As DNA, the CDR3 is TGTGCCAGCGGGGGACAGGGGTCAAATGAGCAGTTCTTC.

CDR3 loop: CRGGQGAEQFF. CDR3 nucleotide sequence: TGCAGGGGAGGACAGGGGGCTGAGCAGTTCTTC. The chain carries TRBV20-1 and TRBJ2-1; 11 bases agree with TRBD1. This CDR3 is 11 amino acids long. Germline V gene sequence: CDR1 DFQATT, CDR2 SNEGSKA (reference sequence).

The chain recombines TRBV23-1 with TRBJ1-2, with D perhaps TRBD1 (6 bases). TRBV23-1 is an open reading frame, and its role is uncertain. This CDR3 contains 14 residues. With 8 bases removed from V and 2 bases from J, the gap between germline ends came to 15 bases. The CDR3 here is CASVSGGANYGYTF. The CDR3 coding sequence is TGCGCCAGCGTCTCGGGGGGCGCGAACTATGGCTACACCTTC.

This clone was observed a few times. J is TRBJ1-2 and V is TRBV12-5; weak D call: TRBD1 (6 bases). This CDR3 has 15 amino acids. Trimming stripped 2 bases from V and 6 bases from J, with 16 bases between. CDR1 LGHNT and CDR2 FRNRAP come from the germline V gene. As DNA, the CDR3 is TGTGCTAGTGGTTTGCAATCCCCAGGGGTTCATGGCTACACCTTC. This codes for CASGLQSPGVHGYTF.

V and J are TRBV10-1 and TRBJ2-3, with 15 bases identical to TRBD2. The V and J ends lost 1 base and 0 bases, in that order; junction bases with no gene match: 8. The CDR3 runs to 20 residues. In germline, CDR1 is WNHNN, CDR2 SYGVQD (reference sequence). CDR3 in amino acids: CASSEYGLAGGTISTDTQYF. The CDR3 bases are TGCGCCAGCAGTGAGTATGGACTAGCGGGAGGGACTATTAGCACAGATACGCAGTATTTT.

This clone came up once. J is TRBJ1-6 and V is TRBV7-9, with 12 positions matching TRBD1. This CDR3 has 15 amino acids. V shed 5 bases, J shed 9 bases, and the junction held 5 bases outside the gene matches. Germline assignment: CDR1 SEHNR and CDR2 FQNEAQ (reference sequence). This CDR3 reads CASSAGTGGTSPLHF. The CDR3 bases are TGTGCCAGCAGCGCCGGGACAGGGGGCACTTCACCCCTCCACTTT.

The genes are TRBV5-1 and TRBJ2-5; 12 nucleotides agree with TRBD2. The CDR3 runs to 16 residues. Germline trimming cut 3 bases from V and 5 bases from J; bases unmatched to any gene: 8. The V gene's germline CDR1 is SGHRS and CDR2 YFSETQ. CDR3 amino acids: CASSSGLAGQMETQYF. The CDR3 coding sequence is TGCGCCAGCAGCTCCGGACTAGCGGGACAGATGGAGACCCAGTACTTC. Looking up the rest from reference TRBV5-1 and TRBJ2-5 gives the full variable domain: KAGVTQTPRYLIKTRGQQVTLSCSPISGHRSVSWYQQTPGQGLQFLFEYFSETQRNKGNFPGRFSGRQFSNSRSEMNVSTLELGDSALYLCASSSGLAGQMETQYFGPGTRLLVL.

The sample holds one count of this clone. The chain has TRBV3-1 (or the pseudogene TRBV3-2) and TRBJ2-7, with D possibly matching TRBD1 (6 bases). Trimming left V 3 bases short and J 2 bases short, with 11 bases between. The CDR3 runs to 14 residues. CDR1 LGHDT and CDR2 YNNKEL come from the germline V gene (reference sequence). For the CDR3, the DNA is TGTGCCAGCAGCCAGTTCAGGGGAACCTACGAGCAGTACTTC. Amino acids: CASSQFRGTYEQYF.

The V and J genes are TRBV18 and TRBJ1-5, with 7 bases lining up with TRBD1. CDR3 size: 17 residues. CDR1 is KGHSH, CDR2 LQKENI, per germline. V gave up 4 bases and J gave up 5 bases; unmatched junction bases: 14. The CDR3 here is CASSQGDREIFYQPQHF. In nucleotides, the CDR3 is TGTGCCAGCTCACAGGGTGACAGGGAGATATTTTATCAGCCCCAGCATTTT.

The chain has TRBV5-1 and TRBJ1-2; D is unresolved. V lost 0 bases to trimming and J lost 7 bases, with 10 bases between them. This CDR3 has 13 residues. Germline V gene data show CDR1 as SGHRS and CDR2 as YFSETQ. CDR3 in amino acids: CASSLGAPLGYTF. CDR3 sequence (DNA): TGCGCCAGCAGCTTGGGTGCACCACTTGGCTACACCTTC.

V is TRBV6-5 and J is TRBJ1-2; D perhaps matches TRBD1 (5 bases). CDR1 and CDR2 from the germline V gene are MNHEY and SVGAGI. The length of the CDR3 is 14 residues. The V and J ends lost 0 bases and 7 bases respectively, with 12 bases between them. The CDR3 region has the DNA TGTGCCAGCAGTTACTCCCGGACACACGCTGGCTACACCTTC. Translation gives CASSYSRTHAGYTF.